Shown below are 10 T cell receptor beta chains from a single sample sequenced in a study of regulatory T cells in long-lasting Graves disease. CDR3 regions were amplified by Arm-PCR using iRepertoire HTBI primers to build TCR beta libraries. TCRdb used MiXCR to reprocess the multiplex PCR reads, holding one entry per CDR3 protein. The table records about 460,000 distinct CDR3 sequences, 20% to 25% of them present only once. The time point is: persistent/refractory GD, antithyroid drugs over 5 years with positive TRAb. From RNA extracted from PBMCs, the TCR library was made. Here the sequenced sample was peripheral blood mononuclear cells (PBMCs), taken when the disease was refractory, from a patient treated with antithyroid drugs. These receptors came from a female donor with Graves disease.

This clonotype came up many times. The genes are TRBV19 and TRBJ2-7, with 12 positions matching TRBD2. Germline assignment: CDR1 LNHDA and CDR2 SQIVND (reference sequence). The V gene end was trimmed by 7 bases and the J gene end by 0 bases; junction bases not matched to a gene: 1. This CDR3 is 14 amino acids long. As DNA, the CDR3 is TGTGCCAGTAAGACTAGCGGGAGCTCCTACGAGCAGTACTTC. This translates into CASKTSGSSYEQYF.

The genes are TRBV13 and TRBJ2-5; 11 nucleotides agree with TRBD2. The CDR3 totals 16 residues. V dropped 5 bases and J dropped 5; count of bases not matched to a gene: 10. Per germline, CDR1 PRHDT and CDR2 FYEKMQ (reference sequence). DNA of the CDR3: TGTGCCAGCAGCAATCCGACTAGCGGGACGTGGGAGACCCAGTACTTC. Protein: CASSNPTSGTWETQYF.

This clonotype was recorded many times. V and J are TRBV11-2 and TRBJ1-1; possibly TRBD1 for D (5 bases). The CDR3 totals 14 residues. The V end lost 5 bases, the J end lost 2 bases, and 12 bases lay between the germline ends. Germline CDR1 reads SGHAT; CDR2 reads FQNNGV. CDR3 sequence reads: CASSPRQFNTEAFF. CDR3 in DNA: TGTGCCAGCAGCCCCAGACAGTTTAACACTGAAGCTTTCTTT.

This chain uses TRBV2 with TRBJ2-4; tentative D call: TRBD1 (6 bases). Germline V gives CDR1 SNHLY, CDR2 FYNNEI. There are 16 residues in the CDR3. V was shortened by 2 bases and J by 0 bases, with 11 bases between the two germline ends. CDR3 amino acids: CASSEQGSIAKNIQYF. Here the CDR3 DNA reads TGTGCCAGCAGTGAACAGGGGTCCATAGCCAAAAACATTCAGTACTTC.

This chain uses TRBV18 with TRBJ1-1; D gene uncertain. The CDR3 length is 15 residues. Trimming pared 3 bases from V and 0 bases from J, leaving 11 bases between. The germline V gene has CDR1 KGHSH and CDR2 LQKENI. The CDR3 DNA reads TGTGCCAGCTCACCGCGTCCTCCCATGAACACTGAAGCTTTCTTT. Its translation: CASSPRPPMNTEAFF.

This clonotype came up many times. The gene calls are TRBV28 and TRBJ1-5; TRBD1 might be the D (5 bases). V lost 7 bases, J lost 6 bases, and 22 bases lay in between. Germline V gene lookup returns CDR1 MDHEN and CDR2 SYDVKM. The CDR3 has 16 amino acids. This chain's CDR3 is CASTVGPGGGSQPQHF. The CDR3 nucleotides read TGTGCCAGCACCGTTGGCCCGGGGGGAGGTAGTCAGCCCCAGCATTTT.

This clonotype was recorded at least ten times. The J gene is TRBJ2-7, the V gene TRBV6-2 or TRBV6-3, with TRBD2 as a possible D gene (5 bases). This CDR3 has 14 amino acids. Trimming pared 2 bases from V and 0 bases from J, leaving 8 bases between. CDR1 MNHEY and CDR2 SVGEGT come from the germline V gene. The CDR3 is CASSYGLSSYEQYF. For the CDR3, the DNA is TGTGCCAGCAGTTACGGACTGTCCTCCTACGAGCAGTACTTC.

This clonotype was picked up many times. This chain links TRBV7-2 with TRBJ2-5; D uncertain. V was cut by 1 base and J by 6 bases, with 12 bases left in between. Germline V gene lookup returns CDR1 SGHTA and CDR2 FQGNSA. CDR3 size: 14 residues. CDR3: CASSLGSSGKTQYF. For the CDR3, the DNA is TGTGCCAGCAGCTTAGGGTCGAGTGGAAAGACCCAGTACTTC.

On this clonotype itself: Being one base from a much bigger clone, this may be a read error. The genes are TRBV29-1 and TRBJ2-5; D may be TRBD1 (5 bases). This CDR3 region has 12 residues. Per germline, CDR1 SQVTM and CDR2 ANQGSEA. The CDR3 spells CSAFDSRETQHF. The CDR3 DNA is TGCAGCGCTTTTGACAGTCGCGAGACCCAGCACTTC.

This clonotype was detected many times. The rearrangement joins TRBV28 to TRBJ2-7; D not resolved. V was pared by 8 bases and J by 6 bases, with 17 bases between. The CDR3 loop spans 13 amino acids. Looked up from germline, CDR1 is MDHEN and CDR2 is SYDVKM. CDR3 loop: CASGPDLNFEQYF. The CDR3 bases are TGTGCCAGCGGGCCAGACCTTAACTTCGAGCAGTACTTC. Supplemented by reference TRBV28 and TRBJ2-7, the full variable domain reads DVKVTQSSRYLVKRTGEKVFLECVQDMDHENMFWYRQDPGLGLRLIYFSYDVKMKEKGDIPEGYSVSREKKERFSLILESASTNQTSMYLCASGPDLNFEQYFGPGTRLTVT.